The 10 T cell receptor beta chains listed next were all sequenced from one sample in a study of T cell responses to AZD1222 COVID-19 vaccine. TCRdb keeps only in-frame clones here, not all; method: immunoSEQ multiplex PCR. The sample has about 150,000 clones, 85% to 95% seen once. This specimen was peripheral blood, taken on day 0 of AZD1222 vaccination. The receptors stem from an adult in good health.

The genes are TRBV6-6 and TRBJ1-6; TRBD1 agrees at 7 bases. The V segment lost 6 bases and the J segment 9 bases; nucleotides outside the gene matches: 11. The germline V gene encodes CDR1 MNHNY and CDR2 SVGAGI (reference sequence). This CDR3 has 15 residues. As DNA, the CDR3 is TGTGCCAGCAGCCACTCGAGACAGGGAAGTTCACCCCTCCACTTT. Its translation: CASSHSRQGSSPLHF.

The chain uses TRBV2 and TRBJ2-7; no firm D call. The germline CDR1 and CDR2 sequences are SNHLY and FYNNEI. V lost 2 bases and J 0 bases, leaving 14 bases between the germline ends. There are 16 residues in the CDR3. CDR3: CASSEKDADGSYEQYF. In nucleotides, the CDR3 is TGTGCCAGCAGTGAAAAGGATGCAGACGGCTCCTACGAGCAGTACTTC. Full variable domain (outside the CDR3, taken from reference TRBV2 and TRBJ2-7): EPEVTQTPSHQVTQMGQEVILRCVPISNHLYFYWYRQILGQKVEFLVSFYNNEISEKSEIFDDQFSVERPDGSNFTLKIRSTKLEDSAMYFCASSEKDADGSYEQYFGPGTRLTVT.

CDR3 bases: TGTGCCAGCAGCTTCGGTGTAGGGGGCTCAGGAGGCGGCTACACCTTC. This sequence encodes CASSFGVGGSGGGYTF. The chain has TRBV5-5 and TRBJ1-2, with 7 bases that match TRBD1. J was trimmed by 8 bases and V by 2 bases; bases with no gene match: 15. This CDR3 contains 16 residues. Germline assignment: CDR1 SGHKS and CDR2 YYEKEE (reference sequence).

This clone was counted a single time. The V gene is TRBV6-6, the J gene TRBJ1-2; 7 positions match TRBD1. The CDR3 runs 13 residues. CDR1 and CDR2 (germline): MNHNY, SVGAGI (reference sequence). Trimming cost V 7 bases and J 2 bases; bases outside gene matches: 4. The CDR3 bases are TGTGCCAGCACCCAGGACAGGAACTATGGCTACACCTTC. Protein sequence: CASTQDRNYGYTF.

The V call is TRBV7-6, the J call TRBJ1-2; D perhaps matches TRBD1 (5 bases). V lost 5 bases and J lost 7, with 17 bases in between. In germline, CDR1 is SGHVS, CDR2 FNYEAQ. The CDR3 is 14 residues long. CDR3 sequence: CASSPQAGPSGYTF. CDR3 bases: TGTGCCAGCAGCCCACAGGCAGGCCCTAGTGGCTACACCTTC.

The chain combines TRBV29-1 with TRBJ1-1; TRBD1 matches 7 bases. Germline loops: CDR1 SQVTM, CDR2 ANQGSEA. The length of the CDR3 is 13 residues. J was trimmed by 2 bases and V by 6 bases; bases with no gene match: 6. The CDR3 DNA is TGCAGCGTCAAACAGGGGTCAAACACTGAAGCTTTCTTT. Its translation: CSVKQGSNTEAFF.

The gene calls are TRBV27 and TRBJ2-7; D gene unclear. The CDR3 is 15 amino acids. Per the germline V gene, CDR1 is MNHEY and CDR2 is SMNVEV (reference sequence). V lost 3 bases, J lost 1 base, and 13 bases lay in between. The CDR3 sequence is CASSFRLKKSYEQYF. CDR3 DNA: TGTGCCAGCAGTTTCCGACTTAAGAAATCCTACGAGCAGTACTTC.

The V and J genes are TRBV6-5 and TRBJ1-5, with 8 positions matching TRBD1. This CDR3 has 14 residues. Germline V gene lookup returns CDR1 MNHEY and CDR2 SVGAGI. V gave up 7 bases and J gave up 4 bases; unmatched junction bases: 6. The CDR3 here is CASTRTGRNQPQHF. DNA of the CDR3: TGTGCCAGCACCAGGACAGGGAGGAATCAGCCCCAGCATTTT.

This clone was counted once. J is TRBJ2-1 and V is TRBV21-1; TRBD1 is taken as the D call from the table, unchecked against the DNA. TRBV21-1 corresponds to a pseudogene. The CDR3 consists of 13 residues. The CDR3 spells CAIRNSLYNEQFF. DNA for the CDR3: TGTGCCATCCGGAACAGCCTCTACAATGAGCAGTTCTTC.

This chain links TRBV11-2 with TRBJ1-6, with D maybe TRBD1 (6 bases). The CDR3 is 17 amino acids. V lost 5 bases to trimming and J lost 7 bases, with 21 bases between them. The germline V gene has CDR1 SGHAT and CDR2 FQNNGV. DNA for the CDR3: TGTGCCAGCAGCCCAGGGAGGGTGGGGGCAAAAAATTCACCCCTCCACTTT. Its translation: CASSPGRVGAKNSPLHF. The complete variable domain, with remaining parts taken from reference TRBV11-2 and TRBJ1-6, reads EAGVAQSPRYKIIEKRQSVAFWCNPISGHATLYWYQQILGQGPKLLIQFQNNGVVDDSQLPKDRFSAERLKGVDSTLKIQPAKLEDSAVYLCASSPGRVGAKNSPLHFGNGTRLTVT.